The 15 T cell receptor beta chains below were found in one sample sequenced in a study of cytomegalovirus exposure and HLA in healthy donors (dated by TCRdb to the late 2010s). Library creation used the immunoSEQ multiplex PCR assay. The multiplex PCR relied on a mix of 60 forward primers for TCR Vbeta segments and 13 reverse primers for TCR Jbeta segments. Here the immuneACCESS table is served through TCRdb, limited to in-frame sequences with V and J called. Missing clones are a known gap in these copies; in checked studies unresolved V genes cover under half, and the rest lacks a known reason. Counted in this sample were under 200,000 clones; 75% to 90% of them appeared once. The ten biggest clones cover roughly 0.98% of the sample. Sequencing input: PBMCs. These receptors were collected from a boy aged 2 to 10 in good health and CMV-seronegative.

The rearrangement links TRBV7-9 to TRBJ1-2; 7 positions agree with TRBD1. The CDR3 has 13 amino acids. Germline V lookup: CDR1 SEHNR, CDR2 FQNEAQ (reference sequence). Losses at the gene ends were 4 bases for V and 7 bases for J; bases not matched to a gene: 6. The CDR3 sequence is CASSSPQGGGYTF. The CDR3 DNA follows: TGTGCCAGCAGCTCTCCGCAGGGGGGTGGCTACACCTTC. Full variable domain (missing parts from reference TRBV7-9 and TRBJ1-2): DTGVSQNPRHKITKRGQNVTFRCDPISEHNRLYWYRQTLGQGPEFLTYFQNEAQLEKSRLLSDRFSAERPKGSFSTLEIQRTEQGDSAMYLCASSSPQGGGYTFGSGTRLTVV.

This sequence joins TRBV11-2 and TRBJ2-5, with no clear D. This CDR3 comprises 14 residues. Germline CDR1 is SGHAT and CDR2 is FQNNGV. V was shortened by 1 base and J by 2 bases, with 8 bases between the two germline ends. The CDR3 loop is CASSLGGEQETQYF. Written as DNA, the CDR3 is TGTGCCAGCAGCTTAGGCGGTGAACAAGAGACCCAGTACTTC.

Only a few counts were recorded for this clone. J is TRBJ1-4 and V is TRBV2; no clear D gene. Germline CDR1 SNHLY, CDR2 FYNNEI. The V end was cut by 5 bases, the J end by 12 bases, with 10 bases between. The CDR3 has 11 amino acids. The CDR3 region is CASSSLGELFF. CDR3 DNA: TGTGCCAGCAGTTCCCTCGGGGAACTGTTTTTT.

The count of this clone is one. The J gene is TRBJ1-2, the V gene TRBV28; 8 positions agree with TRBD1. The germline V gene encodes CDR1 MDHEN and CDR2 SYDVKM. This CDR3 region has 14 residues. V was pared by 5 bases and J by 6 bases, with 8 bases of the junction left unmatched. In DNA, the CDR3 is TGTGCCAGCAGTCGAACGGACAGGGTCGATGGCTACACCTTC. Encoded protein: CASSRTDRVDGYTF.

J is TRBJ1-1 and V is TRBV29-1; possible D gene TRBD1, 5 bases. V lost 6 bases and J 5 bases, leaving 19 bases between the germline ends. Germline-derived CDR1 and CDR2 are SQVTM and ANQGSEA. This CDR3 spans 14 amino acids. The chain's CDR3 is CSVDRGSWETEAFF. For the CDR3, the DNA is TGCAGCGTCGATCGGGGGTCTTGGGAAACTGAAGCTTTCTTT.

DNA for the CDR3: TGTGCCAGCAGGACCCCAGGTCGGGATACGCAGTATTTT. Encoded protein: CASRTPGRDTQYF. The chain carries TRBV28 and TRBJ2-3; D ambiguous. Germline-derived CDR1 and CDR2 are MDHEN and SYDVKM. The CDR3 runs 13 residues. V was pared by 6 bases and J by 6 bases, with 13 bases between.

The chain carries TRBV7-9 and TRBJ2-1; 8 positions agree with TRBD1. CDR3 length: 16 residues. From germline, CDR1 is SEHNR and CDR2 FQNEAQ (reference sequence). Losses at the gene ends were 5 bases for V and 3 bases for J; bases not matched to a gene: 9. Written as DNA, the CDR3 is TGTGCCAGCAGCGCGGCCGGGACAGGAGTCTACAATGAGCAGTTCTTC. Translated, it gives CASSAAGTGVYNEQFF.

This rearrangement joins TRBV7-9 to TRBJ2-5, with TRBD2 as a possible D gene (6 bases). Per germline, CDR1 SEHNR and CDR2 FQNEAQ (reference sequence). V was shortened by 5 bases and J by 4 bases, with 26 bases between the two germline ends. The CDR3 runs to 18 residues. In DNA, the CDR3 is TGTGCCAGCAGCGGACGGGCGATAGAACGGGAGAGGGGAGAGACCCAGTACTTC. It encodes CASSGRAIERERGETQYF.

The chain uses TRBV7-9 and TRBJ2-3; D is uncertain. The CDR3 runs 14 residues. CDR1 and CDR2 (germline): SEHNR, FQNEAQ (reference sequence). The V gene lost 2 bases and the J gene lost 2 bases, with 8 bases spanning the gap. As DNA, the CDR3 is TGTGCCAGCAGCTTAAGAGGCGCCACAGATACGCAGTATTTT. Residues: CASSLRGATDTQYF.

The rearrangement uses TRBV28 and TRBJ2-7; D is unresolved. The CDR3 runs 15 residues. V was pared by 4 bases and J by 0 bases, with 13 bases between. From germline, CDR1 is MDHEN and CDR2 SYDVKM. CDR3 sequence: CASSYSWQASYEQYF. In DNA form, the CDR3 reads TGTGCCAGCAGTTACTCATGGCAGGCCTCCTACGAGCAGTACTTC.

The chain joins TRBV11-3 to TRBJ2-3; 12 bases are a match to TRBD2. Germline V CDR1 and CDR2: SGHNT, YENEEA. The trim removed 1 base at V and 0 bases at J, leaving 5 bases unmatched. CDR3 size: 18 residues. CDR3 residues: CASSLGGLAGFSTDTQYF. CDR3 coding DNA: TGTGCCAGCAGCTTAGGCGGACTAGCGGGGTTTAGCACAGATACGCAGTATTTT.

The rearrangement joins TRBV5-4 to TRBJ2-2; TRBD2 agrees at 13 bases. The CDR3 sequence is 16 residues long. The V and J ends lost 4 bases and 5 bases, in that order; junction bases with no gene match: 5. Per germline, CDR1 SGHNT and CDR2 YYREEE (reference sequence). In DNA form, the CDR3 reads TGTGCCAGCAGCAAACTAGCGGGGGGGCGTACCGGGGAGCTGTTTTTT. Protein: CASSKLAGGRTGELFF.

J is TRBJ1-6 and V is TRBV21-1. TRBV21-1 represents a pseudogene. The CDR3 runs 15 residues. CDR3 DNA sequence: TGTGCCAGCAGCCAAGCACCGGCGGATAATTCACCCCTCCACTTT. Translation: CASSQAPADNSPLHF.

The J gene is TRBJ2-7, the V gene TRBV6-1; TRBD1 agrees at 9 bases. CDR1 and CDR2 (germline): MNHNS, SASEGT. The CDR3 has 13 residues. V lost 5 bases, J lost 7 bases, and 6 bases stayed unmatched. The chain's CDR3 is CASSIQGAGEQYF. CDR3 in DNA: TGTGCCAGCAGTATACAGGGGGCAGGGGAGCAGTACTTC.

In this sample, this clone turned up a few times. This chain uses TRBV5-4 with TRBJ2-7; 9 bases agree with TRBD2. The CDR3 totals 16 residues. V lost 0 bases to trimming and J lost 4 bases; unmatched junction nucleotides: 8. Per germline, CDR1 SGHNT and CDR2 YYREEE (reference sequence). The CDR3 loop reads CASSLGLAGSPYEQYF. The DNA of the CDR3 is TGTGCCAGCAGCTTGGGTCTAGCGGGAAGCCCGTACGAGCAGTACTTC.